This T cell receptor beta chain came from a study of blood T cell repertoires in COVID-19. Authors' methods: Reference gene primer amplification gave nucleated cell count estimates. Profiling relied on immunoSEQ multiplex PCR, and the TCRdb table lists in-frame clones only, not all of them. V, J and clone size reflect that table, while D and trimming were determined from the DNA. The sample lists hundreds of thousands of clones; more than 70% were seen once. The source material was peripheral blood. The TCR comes from a woman in her 70s with COVID-19, enrolled during active disease.

DNA of the CDR3: TGTGCCAGCAGTTCAGGGAACTATGGCTACACCTTC. Amino acids: CASSSGNYGYTF. This rearrangement joins TRBV28 to TRBJ1-2; D may be TRBD1 (5 bases). The CDR3 extends over 12 amino acids. V shed 4 bases and J shed 2 bases, with 5 bases lying between them. Germline values: CDR1 MDHEN, CDR2 SYDVKM.